These 8 T cell receptor beta chains originate from one sample sequenced in a study of cytomegalovirus exposure and HLA in healthy donors. Amplification used 60 Vbeta primers and 13 Jbeta primers. Assay used: immunoSEQ multiplex PCR; TCRdb lists only in-frame clones, some missing. The sample records fewer than 140,000 clones, 75% being singletons. Material: PBMCs. Receptor source: a male donor in good health and CMV-seropositive.

This chain connects TRBV15 to TRBJ1-2; D ambiguous. CDR1 LNHNV and CDR2 YYDKDF come from the germline V gene (reference sequence). The V gene lost 1 base and the J gene lost 7 bases, with 10 bases spanning the gap. The CDR3 extends over 13 amino acids. The CDR3 is CATSRAAEGGYTF. The CDR3, as DNA: TGTGCCACCAGCAGAGCGGCGGAGGGTGGCTACACCTTC.

In this sample, this clone turned up once. In DNA form, the CDR3 reads TGTGCCAGCATCCCAGGGGCAGGGGGCCGTGGCTACACCTTC. Its protein is CASIPGAGGRGYTF. This chain uses TRBV28 with TRBJ1-2, with 8 bases identical to TRBD1. Germline V gene sequence: CDR1 MDHEN, CDR2 SYDVKM. The CDR3 is 14 residues long. The trim removed 7 bases at V and 7 bases at J, leaving 11 bases unmatched.

This clone was seen a few times. The chain employs TRBV7-2 and TRBJ1-1, with 7 bases that match TRBD1. The ends lost 3 bases at V and 3 bases at J; junction bases unmatched: 1. Germline V lookup: CDR1 SGHTA, CDR2 FQGNSA. The CDR3 spans 13 residues. This chain's CDR3 is CASSFQGDTEAFF. The DNA of the CDR3 is TGTGCCAGCAGCTTCCAGGGGGACACTGAAGCTTTCTTT.

The V gene is TRBV7-2, the J gene TRBJ2-3; no definite D call. Germline V lookup: CDR1 SGHTA, CDR2 FQGNSA. The CDR3 consists of 15 residues. The V and J ends lost 2 bases and 0 bases respectively, with 9 bases between them. The CDR3 spells CASSLMAPSTDTQYF. The CDR3 region has the DNA TGTGCCAGCAGCTTAATGGCCCCTAGCACAGATACGCAGTATTTT.

This clone was detected a few times. Here the CDR3 reads CASSLDRVGYGYTF. The CDR3 bases are TGTGCCAGCAGCTTGGACAGGGTGGGCTATGGCTACACCTTC. The chain links TRBV7-3 to TRBJ1-2, with 8 bases matching TRBD1. The length of the CDR3 is 14 residues. The ends lost 3 bases at V and 4 bases at J; junction bases unmatched: 4. Germline CDR1 and CDR2: SGHTA and FQGTGA. The full variable domain, with the rest looked up from reference TRBV7-3 and TRBJ1-2, is GAGVSQTPSNKVTEKGKYVELRCDPISGHTALYWYRQSLGQGPEFLIYFQGTGAADDSGLPNDRFFAVRPEGSVSTLKIQRTERGDSAVYLCASSLDRVGYGYTFGSGTRLTVV.

This chain connects TRBV5-1 to TRBJ2-7; the D is unclear. Trimming removed 0 bases at V and 0 bases at J, with 7 bases between. Per the germline V gene, CDR1 is SGHRS and CDR2 is YFSETQ. This CDR3 spans 14 amino acids. Written as DNA, the CDR3 is TGCGCCAGCAGCTTGGCCCCAGGCTCCTACGAGCAGTACTTC. Translation gives CASSLAPGSYEQYF.

The chain is built from TRBV25-1 and TRBJ2-7, with D possibly matching TRBD1 (6 bases). The CDR3 sequence is 12 residues long. The V and J ends lost 3 bases and 6 bases respectively, with 9 bases between them. Germline V lookup: CDR1 MGHDK, CDR2 SYGVNS. In nucleotides, the CDR3 is TGTGCCAGCAGTGAGAGGACAGCCGAGCAGTACTTC. This codes for CASSERTAEQYF.

This chain connects TRBV6-4 to TRBJ2-2; TRBD1 aligns across 7 bases. V was pared by 8 bases and J by 2 bases, with 5 bases of the junction left unmatched. CDR3 length equals 14 residues. From germline, CDR1 is MRHNA and CDR2 SNTAGT. Written as DNA, the CDR3 is TGTGCCAGCCAAAGACAGGGAAACACCGGGGAGCTGTTTTTT. Its protein product is CASQRQGNTGELFF.